Listed below are T cell receptor beta chains from one sample, sequenced in a study of blood T cell repertoires in COVID-19. The table came from immunoSEQ multiplex PCR; TCRdb's copy has only in-frame clones and leaves some out. The sample has about 290,000 clones; 75% to 90% are singletons. The source material was PBMCs or T cells enriched from blood (not recorded which). The origin of the receptors is a woman between 40 and 55 years old who had recovered from COVID-19. Both conserved end residues are part of each CDR3. D genes are given only for firm matches. Expanded clones get a size class; other rows say once, few or many, or leave the size out.

TGTGCCACCAGTGATGAGGGAGGAAATGGGGATGAGCAGTTCTTC	CATSDEGGNGDEQFF	NA	NA	TRBV24-1	TRBJ2-1
TGTGCCAGCTCACCCGTTACAGGGGTCCGGGAGACCCAGTACTTC	CASSPVTGVRETQYF	NA	TRBD1	TRBV18	TRBJ2-5
TGTGCCAGCAGCTCGCCGACAGGGCTGGCGTGGGAGACCCAGTACTTC	CASSSPTGLAWETQYF	NA	TRBD1	TRBV14	TRBJ2-5
TGTGCCAGCAGCTTACGGGGGGCTGGGGAGACCCAGTACTTC	CASSLRGAGETQYF	NA	NA	TRBV7-9	TRBJ2-5
TGTGCCAGCTCACCGGGGACAGGACCAGAGACCCAGTACTTC	CASSPGTGPETQYF	NA	TRBD1	TRBV18	TRBJ2-5
TGTGCCAGCAGCGATCAGGGGACCTACGAGCAGTACTTC	CASSDQGTYEQYF	NA	NA	TRBV5-6	TRBJ2-7
TGTGCCAGCAGTTACGAGTGGGTCAGGGGCCGGACAACAACTAATGAAAAACTGTTTTTT	CASSYEWVRGRTTTNEKLFF	NA	NA	TRBV6-7	TRBJ1-4
TGCGCCAGCAGCTTGATCCCAGACGGGATGGGAACTGAAGCTTTCTTT	CASSLIPDGMGTEAFF	NA	NA	TRBV5-1	TRBJ1-1
TGCGCCAGCAGCTTGGACGGACAGGGAGCGTACAATGAGCAGTTCTTC	CASSLDGQGAYNEQFF	NA	TRBD1	TRBV5-1	TRBJ2-1
TGTGCCAGCACCGTCGGCGGGGCGCGCACAGATACGCAGTATTTT	CASTVGGARTDTQYF	NA	NA	TRBV7-9	TRBJ2-3
TGTGCCAGCAGCTTAGGGACTAGCGGGATATACGAGCAGTACTTC	CASSLGTSGIYEQYF	NA	TRBD2	TRBV7-2	TRBJ2-7
TGTGCCAGCAGCCAAGCTGCTAGCGGGACCTACGAGCAGTACTTC	CASSQAASGTYEQYF	NA	TRBD2	TRBV4-2	TRBJ2-7
TGCGCCAGCAGCCAAGAACAGGGGAACTATGGCTACACCTTC	CASSQEQGNYGYTF	NA	TRBD1	TRBV4-1	TRBJ1-2
TGTGCCAGCAGTGAATGGGGGGGCCGGAGCACCGGGGAGCTGTTTTTT	CASSEWGGRSTGELFF	once	NA	TRBV25-1	TRBJ2-2
TGCGCCAGCAGCCCTGACAGGTCTGGGGCCAACGTCCTGACTTTC	CASSPDRSGANVLTF	NA	NA	TRBV4-3	TRBJ2-6
TGTGCCAGCAGCCCCTCTGTGGAAGCGAGCACAGATACGCAGTATTTT	CASSPSVEASTDTQYF	NA	NA	TRBV9	TRBJ2-3
TGTGCCAGCAGCTCGGGATGGACAGGCTTTAACGGAGCTTTCTTT	CASSSGWTGFNGAFF	NA	TRBD1	TRBV5-4	TRBJ1-1
TGCGCCAGCAGCTTGGGGCCGCCCGAACAGACCCAGTACTTC	CASSLGPPEQTQYF	once	NA	TRBV5-1	TRBJ2-5
TGTGCCAGCAGTATATCAAGGACGGGGGGAGAGGGCTACACCTTC	CASSISRTGGEGYTF	NA	NA	TRBV27	TRBJ1-2
TGTGCCAGCAGCTCCCGACAGTTCTACACTGAAGCTTTCTTT	CASSSRQFYTEAFF	once	NA	TRBV11-2	TRBJ1-1
TGTGCCAGTCAAGTGGGAGGAAACAATGAGCAGTTCTTC	CASQVGGNNEQFF	NA	NA	TRBV5-8	TRBJ2-1
TGTGCCAGCACCTATTTGGGGGAGCTGTTTTTT	CASTYLGELFF	NA	NA	TRBV6-5	TRBJ2-2
TGTGCCAGCAGATCGCAGAATCAGCCCCAGCATTTT	CASRSQNQPQHF	NA	NA	TRBV12-3/TRBV12-4	TRBJ1-5
TGTGCCAGCAGCTTGGGAACAGGAGACCTCTATGGCTACACCTTC	CASSLGTGDLYGYTF	once	NA	TRBV5-5	TRBJ1-2
TGTGCCTGGAGTGTAAATGTGGCCGGGGAAGCTTTCTTT	CAWSVNVAGEAFF	NA	NA	TRBV30	TRBJ1-1
TGTGCCAGCAGCTCCGGACTGGTCACAGATACGCAGTATTTT	CASSSGLVTDTQYF	NA	NA	TRBV7-2	TRBJ2-3
TGTGCCAGCAGCTTAGGGCAGGGTCAGGGCGCAGATACGCAGTATTTT	CASSLGQGQGADTQYF	NA	NA	TRBV7-9	TRBJ2-3
TGTGCCAGCAGCAAAGAAGGCGGGACAGGGGATACCTACGAGCAGTACTTC	CASSKEGGTGDTYEQYF	NA	NA	TRBV21-1	TRBJ2-7
TGCGCCAGCAGCTTAGGACAGGGGACGAACACTGAAGCTTTCTTT	CASSLGQGTNTEAFF	NA	TRBD1	TRBV5-1	TRBJ1-1
TGTGCCAGCAGCTTAGTGGATAGCGATGAGCAGTTCTTC	CASSLVDSDEQFF	few	NA	TRBV7-2	TRBJ2-1
TGTGCCAGCAGCTCCTTCGCGGGGGCGGGAGAGCAGTACTTC	CASSSFAGAGEQYF	NA	NA	TRBV5-6	TRBJ2-7
TGTGCCAGCAGTTCCCTAACCGCCTCTGGGGCCAACGTCCTGACTTTC	CASSSLTASGANVLTF	NA	NA	TRBV27	TRBJ2-6
TGTGCCATCAGTGTACAGGGGGCCAACACTGAAGCTTTCTTT	CAISVQGANTEAFF	NA	TRBD1	TRBV10-3	TRBJ1-1